This T cell receptor (beta chain) appears in the sequencing data of a study of shared clonotypes between healthy human individuals. In regard to this clone: What it recognizes is unknown. Other nucleotide sequences from this sample produce the same CDR3.

Per the original methods: Without quality scores, immunoSEQ junctional reads could not be filtered like full-length reads. Only in-frame clones appear in the TCRdb table, and some are missing; sequencing was by immunoSEQ multiplex PCR. The V and J calls and clone size are taken from that table; D and trimming were inferred from the DNA. The sample carries about 1.1 million clones, approximately 80% recorded once. The V segment lost 2 bases and the J segment 3 bases; nucleotides outside the gene matches: 5. Per germline, CDR1 SGHRS and CDR2 YFSETQ. There are 15 residues in the CDR3. Broader study findings: Richness estimates generally favored naive over memory subsets. Around 5.4% of naive CD4 clonotypes were common to several donors. Some clonotypes were shared by all four sorted-subset donors, while others were not shared. The non-shared ones had lower generation probabilities than the shared ones.

This TCR was sampled from a young man in good health. Some clones in this sample may be carry-over from other donors' samples. The rearrangement joins TRBV5-1 to TRBJ2-3; 8 nucleotides line up with TRBD2. The sample was memory CD4+ T cells from PBMCs. Regarding subset: CD45RA-negative fraction. CDR3 DNA sequence: TGCGCCAGCAGCTTAGTGGCGGGAGGTACAGATACGCAGTATTTT. This sequence encodes CASSLVAGGTDTQYF.